This TCR beta chain derives from a study of resident and recirculating memory T cells in vitiligo. Study summary: Each patient gave two lesional and two nonlesional epidermal shave biopsies, plus PBMCs. Study-level points and caveats: No single dominant TCR clone appeared; lesion clonality varied. Different lesions suggested infiltration by different T cell clones.

No change in lesions over the prior 6 months defined stable disease. Trimming removed 3 bases at V and 4 bases at J, with 12 bases between. CDR1 and CDR2 (germline): ENHRY, SYGVKD. The CDR3 spans 14 residues. Here immunoSEQ multiplex PCR was the method, and the copy in TCRdb shows in-frame clones only, minus some. The table includes tens of thousands of clones, roughly 90% detected once. Comment on this clone: The antigen remains undetermined.

This sequence was found in a male donor with vitiligo. The J gene is TRBJ1-2, the V gene TRBV10-3; tentative D call: TRBD1 (6 bases). Material: blood. The CDR3 coding sequence is TGTGCCATCAGTGAAGGGGGGGAACTCTATGGCTACACCTTC. Translated, it gives CAISEGGELYGYTF.